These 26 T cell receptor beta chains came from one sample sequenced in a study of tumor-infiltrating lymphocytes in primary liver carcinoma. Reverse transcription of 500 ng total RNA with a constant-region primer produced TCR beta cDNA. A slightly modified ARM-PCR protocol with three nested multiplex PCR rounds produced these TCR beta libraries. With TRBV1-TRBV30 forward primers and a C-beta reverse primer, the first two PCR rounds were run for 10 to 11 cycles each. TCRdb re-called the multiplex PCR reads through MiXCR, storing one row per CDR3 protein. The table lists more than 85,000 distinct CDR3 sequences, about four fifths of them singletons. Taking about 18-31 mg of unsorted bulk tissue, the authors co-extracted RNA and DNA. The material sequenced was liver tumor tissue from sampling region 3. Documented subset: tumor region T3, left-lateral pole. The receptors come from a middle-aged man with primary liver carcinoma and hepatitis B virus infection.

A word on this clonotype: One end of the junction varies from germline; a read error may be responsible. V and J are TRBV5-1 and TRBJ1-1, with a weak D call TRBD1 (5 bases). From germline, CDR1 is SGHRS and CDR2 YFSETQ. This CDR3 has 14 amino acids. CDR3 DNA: TGCGCCAGCAGCTTAGCCGGGGGGTACACTGAACCTTTCTTT. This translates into CASSLAGGYTEPFF.

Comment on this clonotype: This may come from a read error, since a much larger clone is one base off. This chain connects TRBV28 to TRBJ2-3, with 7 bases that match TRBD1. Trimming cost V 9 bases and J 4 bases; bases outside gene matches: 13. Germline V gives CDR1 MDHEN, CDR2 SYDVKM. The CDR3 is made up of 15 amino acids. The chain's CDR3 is CARSYIADRADTQYF. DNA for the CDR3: TGTGCCAGGAGCTATATAGCTGACAGGGCAGATACGCAGTATTTT.

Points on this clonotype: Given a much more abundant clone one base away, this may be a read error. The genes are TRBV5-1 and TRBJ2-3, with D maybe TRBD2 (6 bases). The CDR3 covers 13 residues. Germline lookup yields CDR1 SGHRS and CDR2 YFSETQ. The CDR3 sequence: CACSVWGRDTQYF. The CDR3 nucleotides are TGCGCCTGCAGCGTGTGGGGGAGGGATACGCAGTATTTT.

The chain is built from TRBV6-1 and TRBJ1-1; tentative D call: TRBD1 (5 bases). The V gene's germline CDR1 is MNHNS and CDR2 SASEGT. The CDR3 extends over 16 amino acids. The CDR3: CPNSAIRPGRGTEAFF. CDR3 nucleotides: TGTCCCAACAGTGCGATTCGACCGGGACGGGGCACTGAAGCTTTCTTT.

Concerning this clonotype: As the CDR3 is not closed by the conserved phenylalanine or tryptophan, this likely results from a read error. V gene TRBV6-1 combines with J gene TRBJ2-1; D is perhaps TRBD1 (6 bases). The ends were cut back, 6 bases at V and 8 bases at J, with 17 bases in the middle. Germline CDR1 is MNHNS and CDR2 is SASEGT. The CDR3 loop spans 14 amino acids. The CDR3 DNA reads TGTGCCAGCAGCCTCACACAGGGAAGGGATGAGCAGTTCTTA. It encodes CASSLTQGRDEQFL.

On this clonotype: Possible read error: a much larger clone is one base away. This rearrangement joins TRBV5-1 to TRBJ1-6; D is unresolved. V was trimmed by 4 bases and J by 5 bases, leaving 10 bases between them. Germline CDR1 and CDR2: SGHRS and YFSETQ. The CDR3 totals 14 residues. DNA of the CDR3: TGCGCCAGCAGCGAGGGCCAGGATAATTCACCCCTCCACTTT. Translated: CASSEGQDNSPLHF.

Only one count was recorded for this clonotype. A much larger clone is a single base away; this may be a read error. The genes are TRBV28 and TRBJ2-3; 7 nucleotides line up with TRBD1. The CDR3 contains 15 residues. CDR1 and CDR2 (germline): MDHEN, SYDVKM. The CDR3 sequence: CAGSYIADRADTQYF. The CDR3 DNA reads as TGTGCCGGCAGCTATATAGCTGACAGGGCAGATACGCAGTATTTT. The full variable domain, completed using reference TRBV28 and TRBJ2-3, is DVKVTQSSRYLVKRTGEKVFLECVQDMDHENMFWYRQDPGLGLRLIYFSYDVKMKEKGDIPEGYSVSREKKERFSLILESASTNQTSMYLCAGSYIADRADTQYFGPGTRLTVL.

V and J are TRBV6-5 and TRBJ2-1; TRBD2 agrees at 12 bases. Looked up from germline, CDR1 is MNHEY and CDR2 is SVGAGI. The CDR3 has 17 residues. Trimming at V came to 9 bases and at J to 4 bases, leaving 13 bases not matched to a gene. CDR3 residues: CARSKSSGRGEYNEQFF. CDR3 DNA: TGTGCCAGGAGTAAATCTAGCGGGAGGGGGGAGTACAATGAGCAGTTCTTC.

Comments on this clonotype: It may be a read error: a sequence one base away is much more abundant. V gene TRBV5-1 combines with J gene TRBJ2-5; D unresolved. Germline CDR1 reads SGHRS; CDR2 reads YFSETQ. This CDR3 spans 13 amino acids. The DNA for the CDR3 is TGCGCCAGCAGCCTCATGCAACAAGAGGCCCAGTACTTC. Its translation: CASSLMQQEAQYF.

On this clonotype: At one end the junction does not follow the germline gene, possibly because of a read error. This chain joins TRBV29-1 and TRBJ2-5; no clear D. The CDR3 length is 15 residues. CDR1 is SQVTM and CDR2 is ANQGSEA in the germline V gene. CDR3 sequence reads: CSVEGPRHFQETQYF. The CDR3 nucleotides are TGCAGCGTCGAAGGACCCAGACACTTCCAAGAGACCCAGTACTTC.

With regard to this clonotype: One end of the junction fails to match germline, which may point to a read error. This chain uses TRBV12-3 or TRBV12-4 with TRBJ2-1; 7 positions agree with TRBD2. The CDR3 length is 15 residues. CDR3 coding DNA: TGTGCGAGCATCCTCAGCGGGGATGGCTACAATGAGCAGTTCTTC. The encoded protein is CASILSGDGYNEQFF.

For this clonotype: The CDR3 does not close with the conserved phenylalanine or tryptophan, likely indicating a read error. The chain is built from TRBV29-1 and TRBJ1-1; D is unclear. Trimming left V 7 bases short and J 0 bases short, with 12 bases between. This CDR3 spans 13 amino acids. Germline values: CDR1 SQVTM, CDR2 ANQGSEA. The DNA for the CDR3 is TGCAGCGGGGGAGACGGCCTGAACACTGAAGCTTTCTAT. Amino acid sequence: CSGGDGLNTEAFY.

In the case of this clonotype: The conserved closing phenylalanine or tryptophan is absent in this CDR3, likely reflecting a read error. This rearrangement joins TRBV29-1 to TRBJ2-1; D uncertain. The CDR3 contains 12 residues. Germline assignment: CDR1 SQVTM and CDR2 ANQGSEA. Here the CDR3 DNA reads TGCAGCCCCCGTTTAGGACCCAATGGGCAGTTCCTC. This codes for CSPRLGPNGQFL.

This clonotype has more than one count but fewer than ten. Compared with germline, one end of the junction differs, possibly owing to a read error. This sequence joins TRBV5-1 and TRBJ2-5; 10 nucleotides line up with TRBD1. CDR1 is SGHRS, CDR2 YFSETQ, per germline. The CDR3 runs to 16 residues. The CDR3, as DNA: TGCGCCAGCAGCCAGAACCGACAGGGGGCAAGAGAGACCCATTACTTC. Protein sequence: CASSQNRQGARETHYF.

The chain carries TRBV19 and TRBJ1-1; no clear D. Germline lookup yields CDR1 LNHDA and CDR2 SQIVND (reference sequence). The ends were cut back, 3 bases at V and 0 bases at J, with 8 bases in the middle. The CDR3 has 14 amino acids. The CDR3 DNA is TGTGCCAGTAGTATCTGGGAATTGAACACTGAAGCTTTCTTT. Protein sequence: CASSIWELNTEAFF.

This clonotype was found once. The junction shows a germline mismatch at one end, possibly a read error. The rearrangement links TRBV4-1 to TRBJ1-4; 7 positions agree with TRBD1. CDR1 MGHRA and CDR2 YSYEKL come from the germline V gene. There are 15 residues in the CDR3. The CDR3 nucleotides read TGCGCCAGCAGCCGCCGGGACAGTGAAAATGGAAAACTGTTTTTT. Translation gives CASSRRDSENGKLFF.

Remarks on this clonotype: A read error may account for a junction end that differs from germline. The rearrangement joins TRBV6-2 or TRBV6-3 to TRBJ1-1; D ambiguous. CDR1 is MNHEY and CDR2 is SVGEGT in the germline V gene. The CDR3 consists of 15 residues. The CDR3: CASGPHSTGITDAFF. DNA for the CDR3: TGTGCCAGCGGTCCCCATTCGACGGGGATCACTGATGCTTTCTTT.

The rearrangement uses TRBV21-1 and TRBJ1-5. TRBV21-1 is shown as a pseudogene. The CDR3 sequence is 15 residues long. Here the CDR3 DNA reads TGTGCCAGCACCCTAGTGGGGACGGCGTATCAGCCCCATCATTTT. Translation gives CASTLVGTAYQPHHF.

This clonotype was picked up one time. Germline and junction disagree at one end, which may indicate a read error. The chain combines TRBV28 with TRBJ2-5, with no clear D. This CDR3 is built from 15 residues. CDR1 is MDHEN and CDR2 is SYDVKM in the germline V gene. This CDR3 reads CAISSSTIVGETQYF. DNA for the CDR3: TGTGCCATCAGTTCGAGCACAATAGTAGGAGAGACCCAGTACTTC.

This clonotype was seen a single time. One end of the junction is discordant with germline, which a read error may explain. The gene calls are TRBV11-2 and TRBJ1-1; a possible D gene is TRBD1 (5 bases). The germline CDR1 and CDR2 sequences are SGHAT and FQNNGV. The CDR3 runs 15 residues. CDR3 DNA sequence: TGTGCCAGCAGCCTCGGGGGGAGTCGGCACACTGAAGCTTTGTTT. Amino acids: CASSLGGSRHTEALF.

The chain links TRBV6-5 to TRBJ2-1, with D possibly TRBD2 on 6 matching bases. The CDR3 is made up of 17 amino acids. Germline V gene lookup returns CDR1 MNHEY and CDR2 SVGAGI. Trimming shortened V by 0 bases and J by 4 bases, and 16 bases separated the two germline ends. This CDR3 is CASSYSAGCVSYNEQFF. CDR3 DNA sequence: TGTGCCAGCAGTTACTCCGCGGGGTGTGTGTCTTACAATGAGCAGTTCTTC.

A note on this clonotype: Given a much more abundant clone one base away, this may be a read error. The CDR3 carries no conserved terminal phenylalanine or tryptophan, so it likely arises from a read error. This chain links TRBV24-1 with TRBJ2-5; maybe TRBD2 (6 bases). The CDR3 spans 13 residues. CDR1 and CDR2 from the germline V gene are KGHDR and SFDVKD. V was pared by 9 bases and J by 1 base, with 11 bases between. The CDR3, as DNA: TGTGCCACCGGGGCGGGGAGCCAAGAGACCCAGTACTTA. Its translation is CATGAGSQETQYL.

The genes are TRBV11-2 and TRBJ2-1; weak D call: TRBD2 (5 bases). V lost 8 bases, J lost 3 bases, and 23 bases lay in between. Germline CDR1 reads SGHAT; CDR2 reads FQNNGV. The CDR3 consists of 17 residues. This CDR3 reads CASGPHGSVIIYNEQFF. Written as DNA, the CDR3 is TGTGCCAGCGGCCCCCACGGTAGCGTGATTATCTACAATGAGCAGTTCTTC.

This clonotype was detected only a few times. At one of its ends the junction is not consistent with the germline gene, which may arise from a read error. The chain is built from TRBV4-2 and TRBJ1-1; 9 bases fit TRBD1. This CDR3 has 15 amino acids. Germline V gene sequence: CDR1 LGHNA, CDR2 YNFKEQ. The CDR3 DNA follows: TGTGCTAGCAGCCGAGAGGTGACAGGGGGCACTGAAGCTTTCTTT. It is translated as CASSREVTGGTEAFF.

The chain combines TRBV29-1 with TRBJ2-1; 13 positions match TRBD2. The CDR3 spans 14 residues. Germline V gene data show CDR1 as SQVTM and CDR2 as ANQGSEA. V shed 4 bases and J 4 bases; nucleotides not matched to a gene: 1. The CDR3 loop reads CSVGLAGGYNEQFF. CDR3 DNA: TGCAGCGTTGGACTAGCGGGAGGATACAATGAGCAGTTCTTC.

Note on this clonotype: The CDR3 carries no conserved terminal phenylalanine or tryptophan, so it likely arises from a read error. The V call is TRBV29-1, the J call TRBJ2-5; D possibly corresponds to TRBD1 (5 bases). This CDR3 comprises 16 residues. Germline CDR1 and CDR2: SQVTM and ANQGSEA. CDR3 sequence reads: CNVELGQRNLGETQYI. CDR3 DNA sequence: TGCAACGTTGAGTTAGGACAACGAAATCTGGGGGAGACCCAGTACATC.